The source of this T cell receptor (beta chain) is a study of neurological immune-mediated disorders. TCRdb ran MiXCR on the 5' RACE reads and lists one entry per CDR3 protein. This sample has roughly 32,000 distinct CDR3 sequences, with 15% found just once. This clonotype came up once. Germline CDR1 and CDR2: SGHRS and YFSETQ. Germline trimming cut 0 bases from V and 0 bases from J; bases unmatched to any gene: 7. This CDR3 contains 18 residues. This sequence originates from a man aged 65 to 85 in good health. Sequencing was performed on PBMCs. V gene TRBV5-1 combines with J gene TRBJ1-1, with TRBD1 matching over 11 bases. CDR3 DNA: TGCGCCAGCAGCTTGGTACGGGACAGGGGGTGGGTGAACACTGAAGCTTTCTTT. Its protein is CASSLVRDRGWVNTEAFF.